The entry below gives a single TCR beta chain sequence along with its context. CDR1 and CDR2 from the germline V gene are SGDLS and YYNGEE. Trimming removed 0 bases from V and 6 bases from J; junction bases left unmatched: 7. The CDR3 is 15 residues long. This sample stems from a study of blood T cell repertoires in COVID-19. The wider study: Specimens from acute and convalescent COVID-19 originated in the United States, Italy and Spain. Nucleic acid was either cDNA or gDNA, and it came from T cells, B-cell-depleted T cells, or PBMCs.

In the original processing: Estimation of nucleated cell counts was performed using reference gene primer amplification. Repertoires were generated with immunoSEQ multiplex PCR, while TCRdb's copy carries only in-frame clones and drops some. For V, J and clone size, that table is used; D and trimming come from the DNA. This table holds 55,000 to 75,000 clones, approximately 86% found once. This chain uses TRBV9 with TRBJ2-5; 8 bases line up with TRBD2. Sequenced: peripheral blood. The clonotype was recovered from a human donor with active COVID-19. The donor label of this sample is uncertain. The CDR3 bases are TGTGCCAGCAGCGTAGACGGGGGGGCCGGTAAGACCCAGTACTTC. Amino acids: CASSVDGGAGKTQYF.